This entry is about one T cell receptor beta chain. The record originates from a study of T cell responses to AZD1222 COVID-19 vaccine. Trimming removed 5 bases from V and 5 bases from J, with 13 bases in between. Germline V CDR1 and CDR2: MNHEY, SVGAGI. This CDR3 contains 15 residues. The protocol was immunoSEQ multiplex PCR, while the TCRdb copy is restricted to in-frame clones and leaves out a portion. Among 150,000 to 200,000 clones listed, approximately 93% were seen once. The sequence came from an adult in good health. The sample consisted of peripheral blood, taken on day 0 of AZD1222 vaccination. This chain joins TRBV6-5 and TRBJ1-6; possible D gene TRBD1, 6 bases. CDR3 protein: CASSPRGQNNSPLHF. CDR3 sequence (DNA): TGTGCCAGCAGTCCCAGGGGCCAGAATAATTCACCCCTCCACTTT.